The rows below give T cell receptor beta chains drawn from one sample of a study of shared clonotypes between healthy human individuals. Assay: immunoSEQ multiplex PCR; the TCRdb copy retains only in-frame clones and omits some. The sample includes 450,000 to 650,000 clones, roughly 79% of them seen just once. The sample was PBMCs. Receptors were obtained from a middle-aged woman in good health. Some clones in this sample may be carry-over from other donors' samples. Both conserved end residues are part of each CDR3. D genes are given only for firm matches. For some rows the clone size is stated as once, few or many, or as a class when expanded; others skip it.

abundance	v_gene	j_gene	d_gene	CDR3aa	CDR3nt
NA	TRBV7-6	TRBJ2-7	NA	CASSLSYPATTYEQYF	TGTGCCAGCAGCTTAAGTTATCCTGCCACAACCTACGAGCAGTACTTC
few	TRBV5-1	TRBJ2-6	TRBD1	CASTPGGSGANVLTF	TGCGCCAGCACCCCAGGGGGCTCTGGGGCCAACGTCCTGACTTTC
NA	TRBV5-6	TRBJ2-1	NA	CASSASANEQFF	TGTGCCAGCAGCGCGAGCGCCAATGAGCAGTTCTTC
NA	TRBV28	TRBJ1-5	NA	CASSLGYQPQHF	TGTGCCAGCAGCTTAGGGTATCAGCCCCAGCATTTT
NA	TRBV30	TRBJ2-7	TRBD1	CAWGTGSYYEQYF	TGTGCCTGGGGGACAGGGTCATACTACGAGCAGTACTTC
NA	TRBV9	TRBJ2-5	NA	CASSTRGRETQYF	TGTGCCAGCAGCACCAGGGGTAGGGAGACCCAGTACTTC
NA	TRBV18	TRBJ1-5	NA	CASSPPGFLNQPQHF	TGTGCCAGCTCACCACCCGGGTTTCTCAATCAGCCCCAGCATTTT
NA	TRBV6-6	TRBJ2-3	TRBD1	CASSYPPGQGTDTQYF	TGTGCCAGCAGTTACCCACCGGGACAGGGCACAGATACGCAGTATTTT
once	TRBV7-2	TRBJ1-3	NA	CASSLVNREFENTIYF	TGTGCCAGCAGCTTAGTGAACAGGGAATTCGAAAACACCATATATTTT
few	TRBV29-1	TRBJ2-7	TRBD2	CSVGTSGGYEQYF	TGCAGCGTAGGGACTAGCGGGGGGTACGAGCAGTACTTC
NA	TRBV29-1	TRBJ1-4	NA	CSVELGGLREKLFF	TGCAGCGTTGAATTAGGAGGACTCAGGGAAAAACTGTTTTTT
NA	TRBV5-4	TRBJ2-2	NA	CASSLGEAGNTGELFF	TGTGCCAGCAGCTTGGGCGAGGCTGGAAACACCGGGGAGCTGTTTTTT
NA	TRBV6-5	TRBJ2-7	NA	CASRSTPIGAYEQYF	TGTGCCAGCAGGTCCACCCCGATTGGAGCCTACGAGCAGTACTTC
NA	TRBV5-4	TRBJ2-2	TRBD2	CASKLAGANTGELFF	TGTGCCAGCAAACTAGCGGGAGCGAACACCGGGGAGCTGTTTTTT
NA	TRBV7-9	TRBJ1-2	NA	CASSSRPPGEISYGYTF	TGTGCCAGCAGCTCTAGGCCTCCGGGGGAAATAAGCTATGGCTACACCTTC
NA	TRBV4-2	TRBJ2-4	NA	CASSQPARVSARSIQYF	TGTGCCAGCAGCCAACCGGCACGGGTTTCCGCCCGGAGCATTCAGTACTTC
NA	TRBV4-1	TRBJ2-7	NA	CASSQVYSPDYEQYF	TGCGCCAGCAGCCAAGTGTACTCACCGGACTACGAGCAGTACTTC
NA	TRBV27	TRBJ2-1	TRBD2	CASSLGTSGRNEQFF	TGTGCCAGCAGTCTCGGGACTAGCGGGAGAAATGAGCAGTTCTTC
NA	TRBV5-1	TRBJ2-5	NA	CASSLGLGYQETQYF	TGCGCCAGCAGCTTGGGCCTGGGGTACCAAGAGACCCAGTACTTC
NA	TRBV7-9	TRBJ2-5	NA	CASSLFVGGPGETQYF	TGTGCCAGCAGCTTATTCGTGGGTGGGCCGGGAGAGACCCAGTACTTC
NA	TRBV9	TRBJ2-7	NA	CASSDLAWGYEQYF	TGTGCCAGCAGCGACCTAGCGTGGGGGTACGAGCAGTACTTC
NA	TRBV30	TRBJ1-2	NA	CAWDHGASYGYTF	TGTGCCTGGGATCACGGGGCTAGCTATGGCTACACCTTC
NA	TRBV11-2	TRBJ1-2	NA	CASSLSGLGYTF	TGTGCCAGCAGCTTATCGGGGCTTGGCTACACCTTC
many	TRBV4-2	TRBJ2-5	TRBD2	CASSQGLAGGETQYF	TGTGCCAGCAGCCAAGGGCTAGCGGGAGGAGAGACCCAGTACTTC
few	TRBV2	TRBJ2-5	NA	CASSSRTGQETQYF	TGTGCCAGCAGTTCGAGGACGGGCCAAGAGACCCAGTACTTC
NA	TRBV2	TRBJ1-5	TRBD1	CASRTGTGGNQPQHF	TGTGCCAGCAGGACCGGGACAGGGGGCAATCAGCCCCAGCATTTT
NA	TRBV4-2	TRBJ1-6	NA	CASSVRGSRGSPLHF	TGTGCCAGCAGTGTTCGGGGGTCCCGGGGGTCACCCCTCCACTTT
few	TRBV7-2	TRBJ2-7	TRBD1	CASSHRDRGYEQYF	TGTGCCAGCAGCCACCGGGACAGGGGGTACGAGCAGTACTTC
NA	TRBV7-9	TRBJ2-7	TRBD1	CASSPGGVRGQGSSYEQYF	TGTGCCAGCAGCCCAGGAGGGGTCAGGGGGCAGGGGAGTTCCTACGAGCAGTACTTC
NA	TRBV5-5	TRBJ2-7	NA	CASSFGQISFYEQYF	TGTGCCAGCAGCTTCGGGCAGATAAGTTTCTACGAGCAGTACTTC
many	TRBV6-1	TRBJ2-6	TRBD1	CASSETGSGANVLTF	TGTGCCAGCAGTGAGACAGGGTCTGGGGCCAACGTCCTGACTTTC
NA	TRBV10-3	TRBJ2-2	TRBD2	CAISEGLAGEGGELFF	TGTGCCATCAGTGAGGGACTAGCGGGAGAGGGCGGGGAGCTGTTTTTT
many	TRBV5-6	TRBJ1-4	NA	CASSLEHHNEKLFF	TGTGCCAGCAGCTTGGAACACCATAATGAAAAACTGTTTTTT
few	TRBV4-2	TRBJ2-7	TRBD1	CASSQDTGTGGYEQYF	TGTGCCAGCAGCCAAGACACCGGGACAGGAGGCTACGAGCAGTACTTC
NA	TRBV4-3	TRBJ2-5	NA	CASSQEWQDYETQYF	TGCGCCAGCAGCCAAGAATGGCAGGATTATGAGACCCAGTACTTC
NA	TRBV29-1	TRBJ1-2	NA	CSVDRGNYGYTF	TGCAGCGTTGATAGGGGGAACTATGGCTACACCTTC
once	TRBV11-2	TRBJ2-7	TRBD2	CASSPHPSGAYEQYF	TGTGCCAGCAGCCCCCACCCTAGCGGCGCCTACGAGCAGTACTTC
NA	TRBV7-6	TRBJ2-7	NA	CASSVGQGYEQYF	TGTGCCAGCAGCGTGGGGCAGGGCTACGAGCAGTACTTC
NA	TRBV27	TRBJ2-3	TRBD1	CASRWLGQEGATQYF	TGTGCCAGCAGATGGTTGGGACAGGAGGGCGCGACGCAGTATTTT
NA	TRBV7-3	TRBJ1-4	NA	CASSPGRGEEKLFF	TGTGCCAGCAGCCCAGGGCGGGGAGAAGAAAAACTGTTTTTT
NA	TRBV6-9	TRBJ2-3	TRBD1	CANHSGTGDGGRTDTQYF	TGTGCCAACCACTCCGGGACAGGGGACGGCGGGCGCACAGATACGCAGTATTTT
NA	TRBV28	TRBJ1-5	NA	CASSVPTGGSNQPQHF	TGTGCCAGCAGTGTCCCAACAGGTGGAAGCAATCAGCCCCAGCATTTT
once	TRBV28	TRBJ1-2	NA	CASSGGELRKGGYTF	TGTGCCAGCAGCGGGGGGGAGTTAAGAAAGGGAGGCTACACCTTC
NA	TRBV12-5	TRBJ2-3	TRBD1	CASGLGTGSTDTQYF	TGTGCTAGTGGACTAGGGACAGGTAGCACAGATACGCAGTATTTT
NA	TRBV2	TRBJ2-7	TRBD2	CASSEGGEVFYEQYF	TGTGCCAGCAGTGAGGGGGGGGAGGTATTCTACGAGCAGTACTTC
NA	TRBV11-3	TRBJ2-5	NA	CASSLGRYQETQYF	TGTGCCAGCAGCTTGGGACGTTACCAAGAGACCCAGTACTTC
few	TRBV10-3	TRBJ2-4	NA	CAISESKRSREHPAGKNIQYF	TGTGCCATCAGTGAGTCGAAACGGAGTAGAGAACACCCGGCAGGCAAAAACATTCAGTACTTC
once	TRBV7-2	TRBJ2-5	TRBD1	CASRSTGTETQYF	TGTGCCAGCAGGTCGACAGGGACGGAGACCCAGTACTTC
NA	TRBV10-1	TRBJ2-1	TRBD2	CASSELAATYNEQFF	TGCGCCAGCAGTGAACTAGCGGCTACCTACAATGAGCAGTTCTTC
NA	TRBV15	TRBJ2-5	NA	CATSGTMGETQYF	TGTGCCACCAGCGGTACGATGGGGGAGACCCAGTACTTC
NA	TRBV19	TRBJ2-5	NA	CASSREKEETQYF	TGTGCCAGTAGTCGAGAAAAGGAAGAGACCCAGTACTTC
NA	TRBV18	TRBJ1-1	NA	CASSPLARGGFNTEAFF	TGTGCCAGCTCACCACTAGCGAGGGGGGGCTTTAACACTGAAGCTTTCTTT
NA	TRBV30	TRBJ1-1	NA	CAWGQGGANTEAFF	TGTGCCTGGGGGCAGGGAGGGGCAAACACTGAAGCTTTCTTT
NA	TRBV27	TRBJ2-3	NA	CASSLSELSDTQYF	TGTGCCAGCAGTTTATCGGAGCTTTCAGATACGCAGTATTTT